A single sample is the source of the 21 T cell receptor beta chains below, sequenced in a study of shared clonotypes between healthy human individuals. The method was immunoSEQ multiplex PCR; TCRdb's version includes in-frame clones alone and lacks a portion of them. The sample lists roughly 500,000 clones, around 78% occurring once. Sequences were obtained from PBMCs. The receptors shown here come from a woman aged 40 to 50 in good health. Some clones in this sample may be carry-over from other donors' samples.

The chain uses TRBV15 and TRBJ2-1, with TRBD2 matching 13 bases. CDR3 length: 16 residues. The V gene's germline CDR1 is LNHNV and CDR2 YYDKDF (reference sequence). Losses at the gene ends were 0 bases for V and 8 bases for J; bases not matched to a gene: 4. CDR3 sequence: CATSRDGTSGIDEQFF. CDR3 nucleotides: TGTGCCACCAGCAGAGATGGGACTAGCGGGATAGATGAGCAGTTCTTC.

This clone was counted a few times. The V call is TRBV28, the J call TRBJ2-7; tentatively, D is TRBD2 (6 bases). The CDR3 is made up of 12 amino acids. The germline V gene has CDR1 MDHEN and CDR2 SYDVKM. Between the trimmed V and J ends, which lost 4 bases and 6 bases, there was a span of 10 bases. CDR3 sequence (DNA): TGTGCCAGCAGTTCAGGGACTCTCGAGCAGTACTTC. This sequence encodes CASSSGTLEQYF.

This clone was counted between two and nine times. V usage is TRBV5-1 and J usage is TRBJ2-5; D is perhaps TRBD1 (6 bases). Trimming cost V 1 base and J 5 bases, with 12 bases left between them. This CDR3 region has 14 residues. Germline V gene sequence: CDR1 SGHRS, CDR2 YFSETQ. The CDR3 sequence is CASSLMTQGETQYF. CDR3 nucleotides: TGCGCCAGCAGCTTGATGACCCAGGGGGAGACCCAGTACTTC. The full variable domain, completed using reference TRBV5-1 and TRBJ2-5, is KAGVTQTPRYLIKTRGQQVTLSCSPISGHRSVSWYQQTPGQGLQFLFEYFSETQRNKGNFPGRFSGRQFSNSRSEMNVSTLELGDSALYLCASSLMTQGETQYFGPGTRLLVL.

The chain recombines TRBV7-2 with TRBJ2-7, with TRBD1 identical over 11 bases. Per germline, CDR1 SGHTA and CDR2 FQGNSA. V lost 4 bases, J lost 6 bases, and 2 bases stayed unmatched. This CDR3 spans 13 amino acids. The CDR3 DNA sequence: TGTGCCAGCAGCTGGACAGGGGGCCGCGAGCAGTACTTC. Its translation is CASSWTGGREQYF.

V usage is TRBV4-1 and J usage is TRBJ1-1, with D maybe TRBD1 (5 bases). V was trimmed by 1 base and J by 4 bases, leaving 19 bases between them. The CDR3 consists of 17 residues. In germline, CDR1 is MGHRA, CDR2 YSYEKL. CDR3 DNA sequence: TGCGCCAGCAGCCAAGGGCTATTCGGGCGGAGGGGCACTGAAGCTTTCTTT. Its translation: CASSQGLFGRRGTEAFF.

The J gene is TRBJ1-2, the V gene TRBV9, with TRBD1 matching 9 bases. With V trimmed by 4 bases and J by 3 bases, 4 bases remained unmatched. The V gene's germline CDR1 is SGDLS and CDR2 YYNGEE. CDR3 length equals 14 residues. The CDR3 nucleotides read TGTGCCAGCAGCCCCGGGACAGGGTACTATGGCTACACCTTC. It codes for CASSPGTGYYGYTF.

V usage is TRBV7-2 and J usage is TRBJ2-7, with D perhaps TRBD1 or TRBD2 (5 bases each). Trimming took 2 bases from V and 3 from J, leaving 14 bases between them. This CDR3 is 15 amino acids long. Germline values: CDR1 SGHTA, CDR2 FQGNSA. CDR3 protein: CASSLMGETYYEQYF. The CDR3 DNA follows: TGTGCCAGCAGCTTAATGGGGGAAACTTACTACGAGCAGTACTTC.

V and J are TRBV15 and TRBJ1-3, with a tentative D call TRBD1 (5 bases). Germline CDR1 and CDR2: LNHNV and YYDKDF (reference sequence). There are 16 residues in the CDR3. Trimming left V 0 bases short and J 7 bases short, with 16 bases between. The CDR3 region has the DNA TGTGCCACCAGCAGAGATTGGGCAGGGCTGCGGAACACCATATATTTT. The encoded protein is CATSRDWAGLRNTIYF.

The V and J genes are TRBV5-1 and TRBJ2-3; 7 nucleotides line up with TRBD2. From germline, CDR1 is SGHRS and CDR2 YFSETQ. CDR3 size: 15 residues. The J segment lost 0 bases and the V segment lost 4 bases, leaving 5 bases of the junction unmatched. CDR3 coding DNA: TGCGCCAGCAGCCCGAGCGGGGCTAGCACAGATACGCAGTATTTT. Its translation is CASSPSGASTDTQYF.

The chain employs TRBV18 and TRBJ2-1; 7 bases are a match to TRBD1. From germline, CDR1 is KGHSH and CDR2 LQKENI. The CDR3 totals 15 residues. J gave up 4 bases and V 3 bases, and 6 bases lay outside the gene matches. DNA for the CDR3: TGTGCCAGCTCACCGGGAACAGGGGAATACAATGAGCAGTTCTTC. Protein product: CASSPGTGEYNEQFF.

The genes are TRBV5-1 and TRBJ2-7, with D possibly TRBD1 on 6 matching bases. CDR1 and CDR2 from the germline V gene are SGHRS and YFSETQ. This CDR3 has 13 amino acids. The V gene lost 2 bases and the J gene lost 3 bases, with 9 bases spanning the gap. The CDR3 sequence is CASSFGQNYEQYF. The DNA of the CDR3 is TGCGCCAGCAGCTTTGGACAGAACTACGAGCAGTACTTC. The full variable domain, with the rest looked up from reference TRBV5-1 and TRBJ2-7, is KAGVTQTPRYLIKTRGQQVTLSCSPISGHRSVSWYQQTPGQGLQFLFEYFSETQRNKGNFPGRFSGRQFSNSRSEMNVSTLELGDSALYLCASSFGQNYEQYFGPGTRLTVT.

V and J are TRBV7-9 and TRBJ1-4, with D maybe TRBD1 (5 bases). Per the germline V gene, CDR1 is SEHNR and CDR2 is FQNEAQ (reference sequence). The CDR3 consists of 14 residues. V shed 5 bases and J shed 3 bases, with 10 bases lying between them. CDR3 in amino acids: CASSGTVPNEKLFF. CDR3 sequence (DNA): TGTGCCAGCAGCGGGACTGTCCCTAATGAAAAACTGTTTTTT. Full variable domain (remainder filled in from reference TRBV7-9 and TRBJ1-4): DTGVSQNPRHKITKRGQNVTFRCDPISEHNRLYWYRQTLGQGPEFLTYFQNEAQLEKSRLLSDRFSAERPKGSFSTLEIQRTEQGDSAMYLCASSGTVPNEKLFFGSGTQLSVL.

The rearrangement links TRBV13 to TRBJ2-3; perhaps TRBD1 as D (6 bases). Germline assignment: CDR1 PRHDT and CDR2 FYEKMQ (reference sequence). V shed 5 bases and J shed 1 base, with 10 bases lying between them. There are 14 residues in the CDR3. CDR3 protein: CASSMQGRTDTQYF. The CDR3 DNA follows: TGTGCCAGCAGCATGCAGGGGCGCACAGATACGCAGTATTTT. Based on the CDR3 plus reference TRBV13 and TRBJ2-3, the full variable domain is AAGVIQSPRHLIKEKRETATLKCYPIPRHDTVYWYQQGPGQDPQFLISFYEKMQSDKGSIPDRFSAQQFSDYHSELNMSSLELGDSALYFCASSMQGRTDTQYFGPGTRLTVL.

The J gene is TRBJ2-4, the V gene TRBV11-1; 10 bases are a match to TRBD2. The germline CDR1 and CDR2 sequences are SGHAT and FQDESV (reference sequence). The CDR3 length is 16 residues. V shed 5 bases and J 0 bases; nucleotides not matched to a gene: 4. The CDR3 reads CASSHSGGLAKNIQYF. CDR3 bases: TGTGCCAGCAGCCATAGCGGGGGGTTAGCCAAAAACATTCAGTACTTC. The complete variable domain, with remaining parts taken from reference TRBV11-1 and TRBJ2-4, reads EAEVAQSPRYKITEKSQAVAFWCDPISGHATLYWYRQILGQGPELLVQFQDESVVDDSQLPKDRFSAERLKGVDSTLKIQPAELGDSAMYLCASSHSGGLAKNIQYFGAGTRLSVL.

This clone was seen more than once but under ten times. The chain employs TRBV10-3 and TRBJ2-3; D is ambiguous. Germline V gene lookup returns CDR1 ENHRY and CDR2 SYGVKD. The CDR3 contains 15 residues. The V and J ends lost 5 bases and 1 base respectively, with 13 bases between them. In DNA form, the CDR3 reads TGTGCCATCAGTAATGGCAGGTCGGGCACAGATACGCAGTATTTT. Translation gives CAISNGRSGTDTQYF.

Note on this clone: Since a much larger clone is just one base distant, this may be a read error. J is TRBJ1-1 and V is TRBV4-1, with TRBD1 matching over 10 bases. The CDR3 totals 14 residues. Germline-derived CDR1 and CDR2 are MGHRA and YSYEKL. CDR3 in amino acids: CASSRGQGNNEASF. CDR3 DNA: TGCGCCAGCAGCCGGGGACAGGGGAACAATGAAGCTTCCTTT.

J is TRBJ2-7 and V is TRBV30; no firm D call. Trimming took off 1 base at V and 10 bases at J, with 14 bases between the two ends. The CDR3 loop spans 12 amino acids. Germline V gene lookup returns CDR1 GTSNPN and CDR2 SVGIG (reference sequence). The CDR3 DNA sequence: TGTGCCTGGAGTGCCAGTGCGAGAGGACAGTACTTC. It is translated as CAWSASARGQYF.

J is TRBJ2-5 and V is TRBV29-1; D is ambiguous. The CDR3 consists of 10 residues. V lost 7 bases and J lost 5, with 8 bases in between. Germline V CDR1 and CDR2: SQVTM, ANQGSEA. The CDR3 sequence is CSAGSETQYF. The CDR3 nucleotides are TGCAGCGCTGGATCGGAGACCCAGTACTTC.

This clone was seen many times. This sequence joins TRBV30 and TRBJ1-5; D is unclear. The CDR3 length is 12 residues. The germline V gene encodes CDR1 GTSNPN and CDR2 SVGIG (reference sequence). The germline V and J ends were trimmed by 0 bases and 7 bases, with 7 bases remaining between them. The DNA of the CDR3 is TGTGCCTGGAGTGTAGATGAGCAGCCCCAGCATTTT. Encoded protein: CAWSVDEQPQHF.

This clone was seen a single time. V gene TRBV27 combines with J gene TRBJ2-5; D unclear. V lost 7 bases and J lost 3, with 33 bases in between. CDR1 is MNHEY and CDR2 is SMNVEV in the germline V gene (reference sequence). The CDR3 length is 20 residues. The CDR3 DNA sequence: TGTGCCAGCAAAATGCGTCCAACCCGAGTCGTTTCCAAAAGGGAAGAGACCCAGTACTTC. Protein sequence: CASKMRPTRVVSKREETQYF.

A word on this clone: One base away lies a much larger clone, so this may be a sequencing read error. Other nucleotide sequences in the sample specify the same CDR3. The chain joins TRBV5-1 to TRBJ1-1, with D unresolved. This CDR3 region has 14 residues. Between the trimmed V and J ends, which lost 0 bases and 0 bases, there was a span of 6 bases. Germline V gene sequence: CDR1 SGHRS, CDR2 YFSETQ. The CDR3 DNA reads as TGCGCCAGCAGCTTGGACGGAATGAACACTGAAGCTTTCTTT. Amino acid sequence: CASSLDGMNTEAFF.